This T cell receptor (beta chain) comes out of a study of cytomegalovirus exposure and HLA in healthy donors. Overall study: Per a later analysis, the roughly 640 first-cohort and some 110 validation repertoires shared one platform. Study-wide findings and caveats: Specificity of a few CMV-associated chains for CMV antigens was verified in vitro.

Measured with immunoSEQ multiplex PCR; TCRdb has only the in-frame clones, and not every one. In the table there are 75,000 to 85,000 clones, approximately 91% of which are singletons. Germline V gives CDR1 MRHNA, CDR2 SNTAGT. This CDR3 contains 16 residues. V shed 3 bases and J shed 0 bases, with 9 bases lying between them. The donors belonged to the roughly 130-subject validation cohort, separate from the roughly 650-subject first cohort. With regard to this clone: The antigen is not known.

The TCR comes from a young man in good health and CMV-seronegative. V gene TRBV6-4 combines with J gene TRBJ2-6, with D perhaps TRBD2 (5 bases). The sequenced sample was PBMCs. Here the CDR3 reads CASSEERGSGANVLTF. CDR3 in DNA: TGTGCCAGCAGTGAAGAACGGGGCTCTGGGGCCAACGTCCTGACTTTC.